One TCR beta chain is described in this entry. Germline values: CDR1 SGHRS, CDR2 YFSETQ. Trimming removed 0 bases from V and 5 bases from J, with 14 bases in between. This CDR3 region has 15 residues. Primers for the PCR totalled 60 Vbeta and 13 Jbeta. The method was immunoSEQ multiplex PCR; TCRdb's version includes in-frame clones alone and lacks a portion of them. The table lists 250,000 or so clones, 81% of them singletons, with less than 9% in the top ten. This specimen comes from a study of cytomegalovirus exposure and HLA in healthy donors. Looking at the study overall: Researchers previously reported finding roughly 120 million unique TCR beta sequences from 150 million to 200 million T cells.

The sequenced material came from PBMCs. V usage is TRBV5-1 and J usage is TRBJ1-1; D not certain. The origin of this receptor is a woman aged 55-69 years in good health and CMV-seropositive. The CDR3 region is CASSLVPGFGTEAFF. As DNA, the CDR3 is TGCGCCAGCAGCTTGGTTCCGGGTTTCGGAACTGAAGCTTTCTTT.